This is a list of T cell receptor beta chains from one sample in a study of control samples from healthy donors and cancer patients. The method was immunoSEQ multiplex PCR; TCRdb's version includes in-frame clones alone and lacks a portion of them. The sample yields some 220,000 clones, around 94% seen once. The sequenced sample was blood. Every receptor here comes from a man over 45 in good health. Each CDR3 is given with its conserved first and last residue. The D gene is left open where the match is weak. Size is stated for part of the rows, as once, few or many counts, or as a class when the clone is expanded.

D: -; J: TRBJ1-1; V: TRBV7-9; size: -; DNA: TGTGCCAGCAGCTTAGCCCTAGGGGTAACTGAAGCTTTCTTT; CDR3: CASSLALGVTEAFF
D: TRBD1; J: TRBJ1-1; V: TRBV2; size: -; DNA: TGTGCCAGCAGTGGGGACAGGGGCTGGGACACTGAAGCTTTCTTT; CDR3: CASSGDRGWDTEAFF
D: -; J: TRBJ2-7; V: TRBV30; size: -; DNA: TGTGCCTGGAAAAACTCCTACGAGCAGTACTTC; CDR3: CAWKNSYEQYF
D: -; J: TRBJ1-1; V: TRBV7-2; size: once; DNA: TGTGCCAGCAGCTTATGGGCAGGCGTTGAAGCTTTCTTT; CDR3: CASSLWAGVEAFF
D: -; J: TRBJ2-3; V: TRBV27; size: -; DNA: TGTGCCAGCAGTCTCACCGACACAGATACGCAGTATTTT; CDR3: CASSLTDTDTQYF
D: -; J: TRBJ2-6; V: TRBV2; size: -; DNA: TGTGCCAGCAGTGTTACGGGGCTCGGGGCCAACGTCCTGACTTTC; CDR3: CASSVTGLGANVLTF
D: -; J: TRBJ2-4; V: TRBV12-3/TRBV12-4; size: once; DNA: TGTGCCAGCAGTTTCGCGACAAACATTCAGTACTTC; CDR3: CASSFATNIQYF
D: -; J: TRBJ1-5; V: TRBV9; size: -; DNA: TGTGCCAGCAGCGCCGGGGGTGTTAGCAATCAGCCCCAGCATTTT; CDR3: CASSAGGVSNQPQHF
D: TRBD1; J: TRBJ2-7; V: TRBV5-1; size: -; DNA: TGCGCCAGCAGCACCGGGACAGGCTCGCTCGAGCAGTACTTC; CDR3: CASSTGTGSLEQYF
D: -; J: TRBJ2-3; V: TRBV7-2; size: -; DNA: TGTGCCAGCAGCTTAGTCGGACTAAGGGCCACAGATACGCAGTATTTT; CDR3: CASSLVGLRATDTQYF
D: TRBD2; J: TRBJ2-7; V: TRBV3-1/TRBV3-2; size: -; DNA: TGTGCCAGCAGCCCGGGACTAGCGCTCGAGCAGTACTTC; CDR3: CASSPGLALEQYF
D: -; J: TRBJ2-2; V: TRBV3-1/TRBV3-2; size: -; DNA: TGTGCCAGCAGCCGACAGGGAGGCGGGGAGCTGTTTTTT; CDR3: CASSRQGGGELFF
D: -; J: TRBJ2-7; V: TRBV29-1; size: -; DNA: TGCAGCGCCGGGAGGGGGCTCTACGAGCAGTACTTC; CDR3: CSAGRGLYEQYF
D: TRBD2; J: TRBJ2-1; V: TRBV3-1/TRBV3-2; size: -; DNA: TGTGCCAGCAGCCAAGCTCCTGGCGGGGGGGGCTCCTACAATGAGCAGTTCTTC; CDR3: CASSQAPGGGGSYNEQFF
D: TRBD1; J: TRBJ2-7; V: TRBV6-2/TRBV6-3; size: -; DNA: TGTGCCAGCACCCCTTACCCCGGACAGGGAGAGTTGGAGCAGTACTTC; CDR3: CASTPYPGQGELEQYF
D: -; J: TRBJ1-5; V: TRBV12-2; size: -; DNA: TGTGCAAGTCGCTTAGTTGTTTATAGCAATCAGCCCCAGCATTTT; CDR3: CASRLVVYSNQPQHF
D: -; J: TRBJ1-1; V: TRBV7-9; size: -; DNA: TGTGCCAGCAGCTTAGGAGGGAGCTTGAACACTGAAGCTTTCTTT; CDR3: CASSLGGSLNTEAFF
D: -; J: TRBJ2-1; V: TRBV5-1; size: -; DNA: TGCGCCAGCAGCTTGGAACAGGCTTACAATGAGCAGTTCTTC; CDR3: CASSLEQAYNEQFF
D: TRBD2; J: TRBJ2-3; V: TRBV7-3; size: -; DNA: TGTGCCAGCAGCCCTAGCGGGGGCACAGATACGCAGTATTTT; CDR3: CASSPSGGTDTQYF
D: -; J: TRBJ2-1; V: TRBV10-1; size: -; DNA: TGCGCCAGCAGTGTGCGAGGGGCCCGGGGGGAGCAGTTCTTC; CDR3: CASSVRGARGEQFF
D: -; J: TRBJ1-4; V: TRBV6-6; size: -; DNA: TGTGCCAGCAGTCCCGGGACCCGGACGGGTAATGAAAAACTGTTTTTT; CDR3: CASSPGTRTGNEKLFF
D: -; J: TRBJ1-1; V: TRBV11-3; size: -; DNA: TGTGCCAGCAGCTTAGCGGGACACGCTGACACTGAAGCTTTCTTT; CDR3: CASSLAGHADTEAFF
D: -; J: TRBJ1-5; V: TRBV18; size: -; DNA: TGTGCCAGCTCATCCGGCCAGGGGATTCAGCCCCAGCATTTT; CDR3: CASSSGQGIQPQHF
D: -; J: TRBJ1-1; V: TRBV18; size: -; DNA: TGTGCCAGCTCCCCAGTGACGGGGTCGGACACTGAAGCTTTCTTT; CDR3: CASSPVTGSDTEAFF
D: -; J: TRBJ1-2; V: TRBV28; size: -; DNA: TGTGCCAGCAGTTCCGGCGAGGGGCTTAACTATGGCTACACCTTC; CDR3: CASSSGEGLNYGYTF
D: TRBD1; J: TRBJ1-5; V: TRBV28; size: -; DNA: TGTGCCAGCTCGGACAGGGATCAGCCCCAGCATTTT; CDR3: CASSDRDQPQHF
D: -; J: TRBJ2-2; V: TRBV18; size: -; DNA: TGTGCCAGCTCCCCCCAAGGGGCGAACACCGGGGAGCTGTTTTTT; CDR3: CASSPQGANTGELFF
D: -; J: TRBJ2-5; V: TRBV5-1; size: -; DNA: TGCGCCAGCAGCCCCCCGGGGAGGGAGACCCAGTACTTC; CDR3: CASSPPGRETQYF
D: -; J: TRBJ1-2; V: TRBV5-1; size: -; DNA: TGCGCCAGCAGCTTGACGGTGGCAACTGGCTATGGCTACACCTTC; CDR3: CASSLTVATGYGYTF
D: -; J: TRBJ2-7; V: TRBV28; size: -; DNA: TGTGCCAGCTCCGTGGGTGCCTACGAGCAGTACTTC; CDR3: CASSVGAYEQYF
D: TRBD1; J: TRBJ1-2; V: TRBV30; size: -; DNA: TGTGCCTGGAGGTTGGGGACAGGGAATGGGAACTATGGCTACACCTTC; CDR3: CAWRLGTGNGNYGYTF
D: TRBD1; J: TRBJ1-2; V: TRBV7-3; size: -; DNA: TGTGCCAGCAGCTTAACGGGGAGGAAAGGACAGGACTATGGCTACACCTTC; CDR3: CASSLTGRKGQDYGYTF
D: -; J: TRBJ1-5; V: TRBV11-3; size: -; DNA: TGTGCCAGCACCCAATCATTAGACAGGAGGAGCAATCAGCCCCAGCATTTT; CDR3: CASTQSLDRRSNQPQHF